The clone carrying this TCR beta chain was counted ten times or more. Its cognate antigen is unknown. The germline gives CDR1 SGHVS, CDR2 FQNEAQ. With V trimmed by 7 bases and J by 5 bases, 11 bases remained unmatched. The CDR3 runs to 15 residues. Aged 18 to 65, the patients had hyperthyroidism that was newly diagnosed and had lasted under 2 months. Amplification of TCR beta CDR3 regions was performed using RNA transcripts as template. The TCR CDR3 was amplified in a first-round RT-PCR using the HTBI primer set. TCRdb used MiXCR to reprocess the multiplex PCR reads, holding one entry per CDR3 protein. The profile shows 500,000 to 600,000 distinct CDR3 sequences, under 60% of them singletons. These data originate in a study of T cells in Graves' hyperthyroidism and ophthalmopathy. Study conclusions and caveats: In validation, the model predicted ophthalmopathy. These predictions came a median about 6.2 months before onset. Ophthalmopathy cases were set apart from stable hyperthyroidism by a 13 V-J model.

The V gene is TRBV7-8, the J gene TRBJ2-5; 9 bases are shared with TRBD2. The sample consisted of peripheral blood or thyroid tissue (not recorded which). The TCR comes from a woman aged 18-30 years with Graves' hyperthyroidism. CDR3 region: CASNIGAGGSETQYF. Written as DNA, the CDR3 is TGTGCCAGCAACATCGGGGCGGGAGGGTCGGAGACCCAGTACTTC.